These T cell receptor beta chains were read from a single sample in a study of T cells in Graves' hyperthyroidism and ophthalmopathy. TCRdb fed the multiplex PCR reads into MiXCR, producing one record per CDR3 protein. The sample holds 650,000 to 850,000 distinct CDR3 sequences; over 15% are singletons and the top ten take over 15%. The specimen sequenced was blood. The receptors shown here come from a woman aged 45 to 65 with Graves' hyperthyroidism that later progressed to Graves' ophthalmopathy. CDR3s include the opening cysteine and the closing phenylalanine or tryptophan. The D gene is left open where the match is weak. Rows give clone size only sometimes, using once, few, many, or a class for an expanded clone.

TRBJ2-2	TRBV7-8	-	16	-	TGTGCCAGCAGCCCACTCTGGTCGGGGATGGCCGGGGAGCTGTTTTTT	CASSPLWSGMAGELFF
TRBJ2-5	TRBV6-5	few	14	-	TGTGCCAGCAGTTACTTTAAGGGGCCAGAGACCCAGTACTTC	CASSYFKGPETQYF
TRBJ2-1	TRBV5-1	many	17	TRBD1	TGCGCCAGCAGCTCAGCTACCGGGACAGGGGTATACAATGAGCAGTTCTTC	CASSSATGTGVYNEQFF
TRBJ1-6	TRBV9	-	15	-	TGTGCCAGCAGCGTAGACGAGGGATGGAATTCACCCCTCCACTTT	CASSVDEGWNSPLHF
TRBJ2-3	TRBV5-1	-	17	TRBD2	TGCGCCAGCAGCTTGGCCGCGACTAGCGGGGTTGAAGATACGCAGTATTTT	CASSLAATSGVEDTQYF
TRBJ2-7	TRBV29-1	-	14	-	TGCAGCGTTGAAGATCGGCAGGGGGGCTACGAGCAGTACTTC	CSVEDRQGGYEQYF
TRBJ1-1	TRBV5-5	-	15	TRBD1	TGTGCCAGCAGCTTGGTACAGGGGGTGGGCACTGAAGCTTTCTTT	CASSLVQGVGTEAFF
TRBJ1-2	TRBV4-1	-	16	-	TGCGCCAGCAGCCAAGATCTTAGGGAAGTAGGGTATGGCTACACCTTC	CASSQDLREVGYGYTF
TRBJ2-7	TRBV20-1	many	13	-	TGCAGTGCTACAATGGACAGAACCTACGAGCAGTACTTC	CSATMDRTYEQYF
TRBJ2-5	TRBV5-1	few	14	-	TGCGCCAGCAGCTTGGTGACGGCAGGCGAGACCCAGTACTTC	CASSLVTAGETQYF
TRBJ1-2	TRBV30	once	14	TRBD1	TGTGCCTGGAGTGGAGGGACAGAACTTAATGGCTACACCTTC	CAWSGGTELNGYTF
TRBJ2-1	TRBV20-1	few	15	TRBD2	TGCAGTGCCCTAACCGGGACTAGGGTCTACAATGAGCAGTTCTTC	CSALTGTRVYNEQFF
TRBJ1-4	TRBV3-1	many	15	-	TGTGCCAGCAGCCAAGCAGGGATGAGGGGTGAAAAACTGTTTTTT	CASSQAGMRGEKLFF
TRBJ2-2	TRBV6-5	-	13	-	TGTGCCAGCAGTTCGGGACCCAGCGGGGAGCTGTTTTTT	CASSSGPSGELFF
TRBJ2-3	TRBV11-2	many	16	TRBD1	TGTGCCAGCAGTCGAACGGGGGACAGGGGAACAGATACGCAGTATTTT	CASSRTGDRGTDTQYF
TRBJ1-3	TRBV12-3/TRBV12-4	-	15	TRBD1	TGTGCCAGCACTTTACCACAGGGGTCTGGAAACACCATATATTTT	CASTLPQGSGNTIYF
TRBJ2-1	TRBV29-1	-	14	-	TGCAGCGTCGAATCTAGCGACCTTTACAATGAGCAGTTCTTC	CSVESSDLYNEQFF
TRBJ1-1	TRBV15	-	14	-	TGTGCCACCAGCAGCAGGAGGTTTGGCACTGAAGCTTTCTTT	CATSSRRFGTEAFF
TRBJ2-1	TRBV11-3	many	16	TRBD1	TGTGCCAGCAGCGGCCACAGGGGAAGGGGAGAAAATGAGCAGTTCTTC	CASSGHRGRGENEQFF
TRBJ2-5	TRBV9	few	13	-	TGTGCCAGCAGCGTGGACGGACAAGAGACCCAGTACTTC	CASSVDGQETQYF